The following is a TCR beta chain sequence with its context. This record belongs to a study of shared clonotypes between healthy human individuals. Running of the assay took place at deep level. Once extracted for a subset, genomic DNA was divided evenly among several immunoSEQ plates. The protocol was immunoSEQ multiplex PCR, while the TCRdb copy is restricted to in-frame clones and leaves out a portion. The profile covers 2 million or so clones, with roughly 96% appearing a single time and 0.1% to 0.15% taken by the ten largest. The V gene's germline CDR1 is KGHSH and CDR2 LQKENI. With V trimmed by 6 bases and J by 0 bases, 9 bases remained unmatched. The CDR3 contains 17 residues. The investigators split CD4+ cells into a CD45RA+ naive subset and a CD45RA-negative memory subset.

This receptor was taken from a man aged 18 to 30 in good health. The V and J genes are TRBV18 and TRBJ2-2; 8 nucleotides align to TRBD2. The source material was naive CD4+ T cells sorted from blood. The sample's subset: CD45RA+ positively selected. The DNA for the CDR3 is TGTGCCAGCTCTCCAAGGACTAGCCTCGCGAACACCGGGGAGCTGTTTTTT. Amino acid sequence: CASSPRTSLANTGELFF. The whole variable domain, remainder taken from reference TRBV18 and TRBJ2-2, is NAGVMQNPRHLVRRRGQEARLRCSPMKGHSHVYWYRQLPEEGLKFMVYLQKENIIDESGMPKERFSAEFPKEGPSILRIQQVVRGDSAAYFCASSPRTSLANTGELFFGEGSRLTVL.